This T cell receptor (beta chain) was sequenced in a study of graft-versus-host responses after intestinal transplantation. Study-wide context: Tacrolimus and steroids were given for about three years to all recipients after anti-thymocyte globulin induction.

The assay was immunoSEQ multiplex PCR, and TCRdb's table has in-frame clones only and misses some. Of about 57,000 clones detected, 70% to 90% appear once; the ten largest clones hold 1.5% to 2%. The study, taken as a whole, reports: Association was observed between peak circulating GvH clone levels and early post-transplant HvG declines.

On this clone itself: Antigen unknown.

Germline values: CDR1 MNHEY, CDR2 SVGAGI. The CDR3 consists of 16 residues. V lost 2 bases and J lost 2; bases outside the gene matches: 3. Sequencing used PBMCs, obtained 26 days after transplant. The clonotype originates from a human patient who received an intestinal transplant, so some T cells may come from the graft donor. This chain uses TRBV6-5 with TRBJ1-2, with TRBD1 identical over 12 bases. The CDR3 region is CASSYRDRGPNYGYTF. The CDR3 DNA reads TGTGCCAGCAGTTACCGGGACAGGGGGCCAAACTATGGCTACACCTTC.